A selection of T cell receptor beta chains follows, all from one sample in a study of blood T cell repertoires in COVID-19. Libraries were prepared by immunoSEQ multiplex PCR; TCRdb keeps only in-frame clonotypes and omits some of them. The table shows 120,000 or so clones, with about 88% occurring only once. Sequenced material: peripheral blood. The source is a man aged 45-65 years with active COVID-19. CDR3s include the opening cysteine and the closing phenylalanine or tryptophan. D genes are given only for firm matches. Some rows mark clone size as missing; the rest say once, few, many or name a class of expanded clone.

v_gene	abundance	d_gene	j_gene	CDR3nt	CDR3aa
TRBV5-4	-	-	TRBJ2-3	TGTGCCAGCAGGATGGAGCCCACAGATACGCAGTATTTT	CASRMEPTDTQYF
TRBV4-1	-	TRBD1	TRBJ2-1	TGCGCCAGCAGCCAGGAGGGACAGGGGGCCCCCAATGAGCAGTTCTTC	CASSQEGQGAPNEQFF
TRBV19	-	TRBD2	TRBJ2-1	TGTGCCAGTAGTCTTAGAGCGGGAGGGCTTAATGAGCAGTTCTTC	CASSLRAGGLNEQFF
TRBV6-2/TRBV6-3	-	-	TRBJ1-6	TGTGCCAGCAGTTTCCCGGGTAATTCACCCCTCCACTTT	CASSFPGNSPLHF
TRBV5-4	-	-	TRBJ2-1	TGTGCCAGCACCCCAGGTAGTGCTCACAATGAGCAGTTCTTC	CASTPGSAHNEQFF
TRBV9	-	TRBD1	TRBJ2-1	TGTGCCAGCAGCGGACAGGGGTGGAATAGTGAGCAGTTCTTC	CASSGQGWNSEQFF
TRBV21-1	once	-	TRBJ1-1	TGTGCCAGCAGCCCGGGACAGATGAACACTGAAGCTTTCTTT	CASSPGQMNTEAFF
TRBV7-8	-	-	TRBJ2-7	TGTGCCAGCAGCCTATTGGCCTCCTACGAGCAGTACTTC	CASSLLASYEQYF
TRBV24-1	-	-	TRBJ2-6	TGTGCCACCAGTGTCGGGGATGGGGCCAACGTCCTGACTTTC	CATSVGDGANVLTF
TRBV14	-	-	TRBJ2-2	TGTGCCAGCAGCCAAGGGACAGCCGGGGAGCTGTTTTTT	CASSQGTAGELFF
TRBV7-8	-	-	TRBJ2-5	TGTGCCAGCAGCTTAGGCCCGGCGAGGGAGACCCAGTACTTC	CASSLGPARETQYF
TRBV19	once	TRBD1	TRBJ1-2	TGTGCCAGTAGTATAGGGGGACAGGGAGGTGACTATGGCTACACCTTC	CASSIGGQGGDYGYTF
TRBV25-1	-	-	TRBJ1-6	TGTGCCAGCAGTGAATCCCCGGGAGCACCCCTCCACTTT	CASSESPGAPLHF
TRBV11-2	-	-	TRBJ2-7	TGTGCCAGCAGCCCCGGACAGACCTACGAGCAGTACTTC	CASSPGQTYEQYF
TRBV6-1	few	TRBD1	TRBJ2-2	TGTGCCAGCAGTGATGGACAGGCGGGCACCGGGGAGCTGTTTTTT	CASSDGQAGTGELFF
TRBV5-4	-	-	TRBJ2-2	TGTGCCAGCAGCACTCCAGGGCCCAACACCGGGGAGCTGTTTTTT	CASSTPGPNTGELFF
TRBV19	-	-	TRBJ2-6	TGTGCCAGTAGTAATAGCCATTCTGGGGCCAACGTCCTGACTTTC	CASSNSHSGANVLTF
TRBV7-2	-	-	TRBJ2-3	TGTGCCAGCAGCTTAATCTCAGATACGCAGTATTTT	CASSLISDTQYF
TRBV19	-	-	TRBJ1-5	TGTGCCAGTAGTCCCGTCAATCAGCCCCAGCATTTT	CASSPVNQPQHF
TRBV24-1	-	TRBD1	TRBJ2-3	TGTGCCACCAGTGCCACAGGGGGAACAGATACGCAGTATTTT	CATSATGGTDTQYF
TRBV27	-	TRBD2	TRBJ2-5	TGTGCCAGCAGTTTTCGACTAGCGGGGCCGGGTGAAGAGACCCAGTACTTC	CASSFRLAGPGEETQYF
TRBV9	-	TRBD1	TRBJ2-1	TGTGCCAGCACCCCAACGGGACAGGGGCTGGATGAGCAGTTCTTC	CASTPTGQGLDEQFF
TRBV5-6	-	-	TRBJ1-2	TGTGCCAGCAGCTTGGGGCAGGGGAATGGCTACACCTTC	CASSLGQGNGYTF
TRBV10-1	few	-	TRBJ2-2	TGCGCCAGCATTAGAGTTTATGGTCCGCGAATCTCCACCGGGGAGCTGTTTTTT	CASIRVYGPRISTGELFF